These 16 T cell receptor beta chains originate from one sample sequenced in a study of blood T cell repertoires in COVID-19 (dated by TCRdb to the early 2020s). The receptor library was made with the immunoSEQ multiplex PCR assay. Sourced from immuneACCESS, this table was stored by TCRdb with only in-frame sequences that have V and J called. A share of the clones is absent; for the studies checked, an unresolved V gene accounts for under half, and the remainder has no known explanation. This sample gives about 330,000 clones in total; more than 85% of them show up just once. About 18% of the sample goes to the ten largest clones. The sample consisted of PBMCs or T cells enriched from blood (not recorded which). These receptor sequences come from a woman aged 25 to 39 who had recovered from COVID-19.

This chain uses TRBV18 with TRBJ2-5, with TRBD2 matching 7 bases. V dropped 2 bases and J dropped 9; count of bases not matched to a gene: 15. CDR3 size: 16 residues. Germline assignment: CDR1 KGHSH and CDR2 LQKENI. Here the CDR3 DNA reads TGTGCCAGCTCACCAGGCGCTAGCGGCGGGCCCATGGCCCAGTACTTC. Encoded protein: CASSPGASGGPMAQYF.

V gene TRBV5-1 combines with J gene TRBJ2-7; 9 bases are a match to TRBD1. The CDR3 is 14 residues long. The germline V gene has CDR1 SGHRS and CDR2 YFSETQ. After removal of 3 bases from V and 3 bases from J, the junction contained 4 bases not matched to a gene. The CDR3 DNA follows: TGCGCCAGCAGCTCGGGACAGGGTAACTACGAGCAGTACTTC. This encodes CASSSGQGNYEQYF.

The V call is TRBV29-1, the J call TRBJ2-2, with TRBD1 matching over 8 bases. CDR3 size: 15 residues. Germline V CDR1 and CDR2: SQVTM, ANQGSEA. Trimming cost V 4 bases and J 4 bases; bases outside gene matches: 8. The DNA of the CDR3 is TGCAGCGTTGTCCCCGACAGGGGCGGCACCGGGGAGCTGTTTTTT. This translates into CSVVPDRGGTGELFF.

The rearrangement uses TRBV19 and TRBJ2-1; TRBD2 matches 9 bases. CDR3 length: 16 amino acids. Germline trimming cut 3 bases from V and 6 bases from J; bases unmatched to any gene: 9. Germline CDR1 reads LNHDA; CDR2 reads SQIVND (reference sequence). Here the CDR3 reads CASSIQGGRAINEQFF. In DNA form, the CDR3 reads TGTGCCAGTAGTATTCAGGGCGGGAGGGCCATCAATGAGCAGTTCTTC.

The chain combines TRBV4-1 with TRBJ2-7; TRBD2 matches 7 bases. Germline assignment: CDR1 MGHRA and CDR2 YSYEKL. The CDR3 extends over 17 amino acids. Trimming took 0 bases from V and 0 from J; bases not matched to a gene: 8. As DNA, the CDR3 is TGCGCCAGCAGCCAAGATCCCCCAGCGGGGAGCTCCTACGAGCAGTACTTC. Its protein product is CASSQDPPAGSSYEQYF.

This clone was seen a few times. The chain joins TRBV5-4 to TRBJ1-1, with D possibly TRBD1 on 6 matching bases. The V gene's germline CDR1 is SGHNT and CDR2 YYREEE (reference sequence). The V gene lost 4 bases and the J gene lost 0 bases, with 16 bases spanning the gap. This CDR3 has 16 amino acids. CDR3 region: CASSDDRPTMNTEAFF. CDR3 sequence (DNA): TGTGCCAGCAGCGACGACAGGCCCACAATGAACACTGAAGCTTTCTTT.

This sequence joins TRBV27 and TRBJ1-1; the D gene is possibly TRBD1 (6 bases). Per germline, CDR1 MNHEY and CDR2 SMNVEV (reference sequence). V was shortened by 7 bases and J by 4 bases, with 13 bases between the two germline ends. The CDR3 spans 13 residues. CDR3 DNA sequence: TGTGCCAGCACGGACAGCTCAGGCACTGAAGCTTTCTTT. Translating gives CASTDSSGTEAFF.

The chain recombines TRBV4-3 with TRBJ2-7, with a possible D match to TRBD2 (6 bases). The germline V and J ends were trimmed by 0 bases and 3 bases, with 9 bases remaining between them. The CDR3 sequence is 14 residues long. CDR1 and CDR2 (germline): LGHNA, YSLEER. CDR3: CASSQEMTSYEQYF. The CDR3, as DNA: TGCGCCAGCAGCCAAGAAATGACTAGCTACGAGCAGTACTTC.

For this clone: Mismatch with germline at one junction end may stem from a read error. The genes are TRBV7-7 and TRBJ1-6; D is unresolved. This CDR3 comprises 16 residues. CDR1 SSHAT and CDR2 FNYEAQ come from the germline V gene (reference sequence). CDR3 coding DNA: TGTGCTAGCAGACCCGTCGAGAGCTCCTATAATTCACCCCTCCACTTT. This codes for CASRPVESSYNSPLHF.

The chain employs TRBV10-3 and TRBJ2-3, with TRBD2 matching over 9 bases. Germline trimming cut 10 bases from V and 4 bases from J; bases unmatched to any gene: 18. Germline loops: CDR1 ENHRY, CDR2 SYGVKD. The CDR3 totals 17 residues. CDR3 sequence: CATVAGEALVGSDTQYF. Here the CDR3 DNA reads TGTGCCACCGTAGCGGGAGAAGCGTTAGTAGGGTCAGATACGCAGTATTTT.

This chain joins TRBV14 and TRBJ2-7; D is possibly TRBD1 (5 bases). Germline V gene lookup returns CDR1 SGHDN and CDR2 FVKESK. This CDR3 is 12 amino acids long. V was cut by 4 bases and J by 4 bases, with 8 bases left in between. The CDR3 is CASSLRGYEQYF. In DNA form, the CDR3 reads TGTGCCAGCAGCCTAAGGGGTTACGAGCAGTACTTC.

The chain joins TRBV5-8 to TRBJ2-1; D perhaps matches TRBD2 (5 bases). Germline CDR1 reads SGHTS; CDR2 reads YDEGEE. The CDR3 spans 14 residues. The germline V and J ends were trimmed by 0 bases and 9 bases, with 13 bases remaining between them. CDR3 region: CASSLGRGRVEQFF. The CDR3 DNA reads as TGTGCCAGCAGCTTGGGACGGGGTAGGGTTGAGCAGTTCTTC.

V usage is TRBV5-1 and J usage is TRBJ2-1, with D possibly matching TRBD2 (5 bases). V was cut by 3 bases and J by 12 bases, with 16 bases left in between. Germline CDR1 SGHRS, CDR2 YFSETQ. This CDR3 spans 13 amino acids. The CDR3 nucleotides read TGCGCCAGCAGCTCGGAGGCGGTTGGGTGGCAGTTCTTC. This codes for CASSSEAVGWQFF.

CDR3 in amino acids: CASSLDRETQYF. The CDR3 bases are TGTGCCAGCAGCTTAGATCGGGAGACCCAGTACTTC. The V call is TRBV7-2, the J call TRBJ2-5; D remains ambiguous. Germline V gene sequence: CDR1 SGHTA, CDR2 FQGNSA. This CDR3 region has 12 residues. Between the trimmed V and J ends, which lost 1 base and 5 bases, there was a span of 5 bases.

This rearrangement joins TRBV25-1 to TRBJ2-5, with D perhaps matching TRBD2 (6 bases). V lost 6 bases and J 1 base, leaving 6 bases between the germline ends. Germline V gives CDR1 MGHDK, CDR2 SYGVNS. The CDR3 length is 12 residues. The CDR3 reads CASRLAQETQYF. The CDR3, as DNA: TGTGCCAGCAGACTAGCCCAAGAGACCCAGTACTTC.

CDR3 loop: CASSSGQGGGYEQYF. CDR3 nucleotide sequence: TGTGCCAGCAGCTCCGGACAGGGTGGCGGCTACGAGCAGTACTTC. V is TRBV5-4 and J is TRBJ2-7, with 8 bases aligning to TRBD1. The trim removed 3 bases at V and 3 bases at J, leaving 8 bases unmatched. The CDR3 is 15 amino acids. CDR1 and CDR2 (germline): SGHNT, YYREEE (reference sequence).